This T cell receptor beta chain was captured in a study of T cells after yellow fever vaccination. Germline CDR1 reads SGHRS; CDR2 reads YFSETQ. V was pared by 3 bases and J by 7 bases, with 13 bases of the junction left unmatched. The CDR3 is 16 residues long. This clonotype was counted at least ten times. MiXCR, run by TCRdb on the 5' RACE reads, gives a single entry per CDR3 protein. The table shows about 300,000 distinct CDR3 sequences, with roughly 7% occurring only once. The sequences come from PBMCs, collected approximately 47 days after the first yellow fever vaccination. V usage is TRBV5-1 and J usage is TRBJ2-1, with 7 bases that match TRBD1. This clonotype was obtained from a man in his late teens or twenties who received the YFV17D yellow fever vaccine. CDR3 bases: TGCGCCAGCAGCTCAAGCCCGGAGACAGGGCTGAATGAGCAGTTCTTC. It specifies CASSSSPETGLNEQFF.